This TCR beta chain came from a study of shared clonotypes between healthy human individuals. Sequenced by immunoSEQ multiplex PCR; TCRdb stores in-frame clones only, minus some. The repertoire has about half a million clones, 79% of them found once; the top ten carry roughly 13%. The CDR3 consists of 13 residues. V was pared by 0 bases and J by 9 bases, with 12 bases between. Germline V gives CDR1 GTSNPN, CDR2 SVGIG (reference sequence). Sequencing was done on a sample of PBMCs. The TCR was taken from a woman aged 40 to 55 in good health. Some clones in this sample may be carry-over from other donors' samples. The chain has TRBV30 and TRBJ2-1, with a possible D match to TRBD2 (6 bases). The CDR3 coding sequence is TGTGCCTGGAGTGTAGTTAGCGGAGTTGAGCAGTTCTTC. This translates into CAWSVVSGVEQFF.